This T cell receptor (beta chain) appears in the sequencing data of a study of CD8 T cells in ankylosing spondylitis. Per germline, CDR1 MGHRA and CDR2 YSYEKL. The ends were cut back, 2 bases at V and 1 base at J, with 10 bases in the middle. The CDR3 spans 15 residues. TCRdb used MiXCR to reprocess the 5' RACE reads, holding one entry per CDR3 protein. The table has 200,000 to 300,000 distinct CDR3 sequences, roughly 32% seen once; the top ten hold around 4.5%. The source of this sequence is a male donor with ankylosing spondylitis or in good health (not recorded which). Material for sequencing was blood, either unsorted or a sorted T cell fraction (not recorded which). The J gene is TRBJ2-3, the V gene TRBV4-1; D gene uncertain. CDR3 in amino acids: CASSQLSGGTDTQYF. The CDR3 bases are TGCGCCAGCAGCCAATTGTCTGGGGGCACAGATACGCAGTATTTT.